The 24 T cell receptor beta chains listed next were all sequenced from one sample in a study of blood T cells in healthy people across ages. The second PCR ran roughly 7 to 12 cycles with a sample-barcoded 5' primer and J-beta primers. TCRdb recomputed calls from the 5' RACE reads with MiXCR, one row per CDR3 protein. The sample includes 870,000 or so distinct CDR3 sequences, more than 25% seen only once; the top ten take about 18%. The specimen was blood. The source is a woman of 80 years or more in good health.

This clonotype has a count of ten or more. The chain combines TRBV24-1 with TRBJ1-2; D perhaps matches TRBD1 (6 bases). V was cut by 4 bases and J by 7 bases, with 15 bases left in between. Germline V gives CDR1 KGHDR, CDR2 SFDVKD. The length of the CDR3 is 14 residues. The CDR3 DNA reads TGTGCCACCAGTGACCCCAGGGGAGGGATTGGCTACACCTTC. It translates to CATSDPRGGIGYTF.

This clonotype was observed many times. The J gene is TRBJ2-7, the V gene TRBV3-1; 11 bases map to TRBD1. This CDR3 is built from 17 residues. Germline values: CDR1 LGHDT, CDR2 YNNKEL (reference sequence). Trimming cost V 3 bases and J 4 bases; bases outside gene matches: 11. DNA of the CDR3: TGTGCCAGCAGCCATTCGTGGGTGGACAGGGGGCCTTACGAGCAGTACTTC. Translation: CASSHSWVDRGPYEQYF.

With respect to this clonotype: This clone may be a read error of a much larger clone one base away. J is TRBJ1-5 and V is TRBV20-1, with D perhaps matching TRBD1 (5 bases). V gave up 3 bases and J gave up 3 bases, with 18 bases separating them. This CDR3 has 16 amino acids. Germline V gene sequence: CDR1 DFQATT, CDR2 SNEGSKA (reference sequence). CDR3 amino acids: CSARGFTGRLNQPQHF. The CDR3, as DNA: TGCAGTGCTAGGGGATTCACGGGACGGCTCAATCAGCCCCAGCATTTT.

As to this clonotype: A read error may be the cause here, since a much bigger clone is one base away. The chain combines TRBV14 with TRBJ1-2; possibly TRBD1 for D (6 bases). The CDR3 sequence is 15 residues long. The V gene's germline CDR1 is SGHDN and CDR2 FVKESK. CDR3 DNA sequence: TGTACCAGCAGCCAACAGACAGGTGGATCCTATGGCTACACCTTC. As protein: CTSSQQTGGSYGYTF. Filled out from reference TRBV14 and TRBJ1-2, the complete variable domain reads EAGVTQFPSHSVIEKGQTVTLRCDPISGHDNLYWYRRVMGKEIKFLLHFVKESKQDESGMPNNRFLAERTGGTYSTLKVQPAELEDSGVYFCTSSQQTGGSYGYTFGSGTRLTVV.

As regards this clonotype: Given a much more abundant clone one base away, this may be a read error. The gene calls are TRBV5-5 and TRBJ1-5; D ambiguous. The CDR3 covers 13 residues. The germline CDR1 and CDR2 sequences are SGHKS and YYEKEE (reference sequence). The CDR3 DNA sequence: TGTGCCAGCGGCTTGGGCGGGAGTCAGCCCCAGCATTTT. Its protein product is CASGLGGSQPQHF.

This clonotype came up many times. J is TRBJ2-5 and V is TRBV7-9; D possibly corresponds to TRBD1 (5 bases). The CDR3 sequence is 12 residues long. CDR1 and CDR2 (germline): SEHNR, FQNEAQ (reference sequence). Trimming stripped 1 base from V and 11 bases from J, with 11 bases between. This chain's CDR3 is CASSLDRSDQYF. The CDR3, as DNA: TGTGCCAGCAGCTTAGACAGGTCCGATCAGTACTTC.

A remark on this clonotype: Since a much larger clone is just one base distant, this may be a read error. V is TRBV7-9 and J is TRBJ2-5; the D is unclear. The CDR3 is 12 amino acids. Between the trimmed V and J ends, which lost 5 bases and 11 bases, there was a span of 15 bases. Per germline, CDR1 SEHNR and CDR2 FQNEAQ (reference sequence). CDR3 in DNA: TGTGCCAGCAGCGCGCAAAGCAATGAGCAGTACTTC. Translation: CASSAQSNEQYF.

This clonotype was observed at least ten times. The V call is TRBV12-3 or TRBV12-4, the J call TRBJ2-1; 8 bases align to TRBD1. Trimming at V came to 4 bases and at J to 9 bases, leaving 11 bases not matched to a gene. The CDR3 is 15 residues long. CDR3 protein: CASSSRGQGAGEQFF. In nucleotides, the CDR3 is TGTGCCAGCAGTTCCCGTGGGCAGGGGGCGGGTGAGCAGTTCTTC.

Regarding this clonotype: Possible read error: a much larger clone is one base away. J is TRBJ2-5 and V is TRBV20-1, with D possibly being TRBD2 (5 bases). This CDR3 spans 15 amino acids. V lost 0 bases to trimming and J lost 13 bases, with 24 bases between them. Germline V CDR1 and CDR2: DFQATT, SNEGSKA (reference sequence). CDR3 protein: CSARDRTIASGERYF. The CDR3 DNA sequence: TGCAGTGCTAGAGATAGAACTATCGCGTCCGGGGAGCGGTACTTC.

This clonotype was seen only a few times. This chain uses TRBV18 with TRBJ1-2; D remains unclear. Germline CDR1 reads KGHSH; CDR2 reads LQKENI. This CDR3 is 13 amino acids long. V dropped 3 bases and J dropped 5 bases, with 10 bases sitting between them. In nucleotides, the CDR3 is TGTGCCAGCTCACCTAAGGCGGGGTATGGCTACACCTTC. Residues: CASSPKAGYGYTF.

This clonotype was seen ten or more times. This chain joins TRBV28 and TRBJ2-3; 7 nucleotides agree with TRBD1. V shed 5 bases and J 4 bases; nucleotides not matched to a gene: 9. Germline CDR1 is MDHEN and CDR2 is SYDVKM. CDR3 length: 15 residues. The CDR3 DNA is TGTGCCAGCAGTGACAGGGCGTCCGGGTCAGATACGCAGTATTTT. Amino acids: CASSDRASGSDTQYF.

This clonotype has just a few counts. The chain couples TRBV6-1 to TRBJ1-2, with a tentative D call TRBD1 (5 bases). With 0 bases removed from V and 12 bases from J, the gap between germline ends came to 14 bases. CDR3 length: 13 residues. CDR1 MNHNS and CDR2 SASEGT come from the germline V gene. The CDR3 DNA sequence: TGTGCCAGCAGTGAAGCCCCCGGGGCGGGGAACACCTTC. Translating gives CASSEAPGAGNTF.

This clonotype was seen ten or more times. The chain combines TRBV11-2 with TRBJ2-6; no definite D call. The length of the CDR3 is 13 residues. V dropped 6 bases and J dropped 2 bases, with 5 bases sitting between them. Germline lookup yields CDR1 SGHAT and CDR2 FQNNGV. The CDR3 here is CASSFTGANVLTF. In DNA form, the CDR3 reads TGTGCCAGCAGTTTTACTGGGGCCAACGTCCTGACTTTC.

This clonotype occurred many times. This rearrangement joins TRBV3-1 to TRBJ2-1; 7 nucleotides match TRBD2. Trimming cost V 1 base and J 4 bases; bases outside gene matches: 4. Germline V gene lookup returns CDR1 LGHDT and CDR2 YNNKEL (reference sequence). CDR3 size: 15 residues. As DNA, the CDR3 is TGTGCCAGCAGCCAAGGGCCAGCGGGGTACAATGAGCAGTTCTTC. Residues: CASSQGPAGYNEQFF.

This clonotype was observed many times. The chain has TRBV7-8 and TRBJ2-3, with a tentative D call TRBD1 (6 bases). Germline CDR1 reads SGHVS; CDR2 reads FQNEAQ. V lost 6 bases and J lost 2, with 15 bases in between. The CDR3 is 15 residues long. CDR3 sequence reads: CASRPTQGITDTQYF. The CDR3 DNA reads as TGTGCCAGCAGACCTACACAGGGAATCACAGATACGCAGTATTTT.

Concerning this clonotype itself: With a much larger clone just one base away, this may be a read error. This chain joins TRBV4-3 and TRBJ1-6; possibly TRBD1 for D (6 bases). Trimming took off 1 base at V and 9 bases at J, with 22 bases between the two ends. The CDR3 extends over 18 amino acids. CDR1 and CDR2 from the germline V gene are LGHNA and YSLEER. CDR3 loop: CASSQVDLRGGPISPLHF. DNA of the CDR3: TGCGCCAGCAGCCAAGTTGACCTCCGGGGGGGGCCGATTTCACCCCTCCACTTT.

This chain uses TRBV11-3 with TRBJ1-1, with D perhaps TRBD1 (5 bases). CDR1 and CDR2 from the germline V gene are SGHNT and YENEEA. V was shortened by 3 bases and J by 1 base, with 15 bases between the two germline ends. The CDR3 totals 16 residues. CDR3 in amino acids: CASSFSRQWGNTEAFF. The DNA for the CDR3 is TGTGCCAGCAGCTTTTCGAGACAGTGGGGGAACACTGAAGCTTTCTTT.

This clonotype was counted many times. The chain has TRBV5-5 and TRBJ2-3; D is undetermined. CDR3 size: 14 residues. The V end lost 4 bases, the J end lost 1 base, and 10 bases lay between the germline ends. The germline gives CDR1 SGHKS, CDR2 YYEKEE (reference sequence). The CDR3 protein is CASSRRTGTDTQYF. CDR3 sequence (DNA): TGTGCCAGCAGCCGAAGGACGGGCACAGATACGCAGTATTTT.

V is TRBV11-2 and J is TRBJ1-1, with TRBD1 matching over 7 bases. This CDR3 has 17 residues. Germline CDR1 is SGHAT and CDR2 is FQNNGV. V lost 9 bases to trimming and J lost 0 bases; unmatched junction nucleotides: 16. CDR3 protein: CASTRDSYGVMNTEAFF. CDR3 coding DNA: TGTGCCAGTACCCGGGACAGTTATGGTGTGATGAACACTGAAGCTTTCTTT.

This clonotype came up many times. The CDR3 loop is CASSLLGRGYQETQYF. CDR3 DNA: TGTGCCAGCAGCTTACTCGGACGGGGGTACCAAGAGACCCAGTACTTC. This chain uses TRBV5-5 with TRBJ2-5; maybe TRBD2 (6 bases). This CDR3 spans 16 amino acids. Germline CDR1 reads SGHKS; CDR2 reads YYEKEE (reference sequence). V was trimmed by 2 bases and J by 0 bases, leaving 14 bases between them.

As to this clonotype: This may arise from a read error, as a much more abundant clone is one base away. The chain couples TRBV10-3 to TRBJ2-5; D unclear. The CDR3 sequence is 13 residues long. V was trimmed by 2 bases and J by 5 bases, leaving 9 bases between them. Germline loops: CDR1 ENHRY, CDR2 SYGVKD. The CDR3 coding sequence is TGTGCCATCAGTGAGGTTCATGGGGAGACCCAGTACTTC. This sequence encodes CAISEVHGETQYF.

As to this clonotype: It may be a read error: a sequence one base away is much more abundant. The chain couples TRBV11-2 to TRBJ2-5; 13 positions agree with TRBD2. This CDR3 has 14 residues. The germline gives CDR1 SGHAT, CDR2 FQNNGV. The J segment lost 11 bases and the V segment lost 8 bases, leaving 11 bases of the junction unmatched. The CDR3, as DNA: TGTGCCAGCGGAGGGACTAGCGGGGCCAATGAGCAGTACTTC. Its translation is CASGGTSGANEQYF.

This clonotype was recorded at least ten times. The chain employs TRBV7-8 and TRBJ2-5; 11 bases agree with TRBD2. Germline loops: CDR1 SGHVS, CDR2 FQNEAQ. Trimming at V came to 6 bases and at J to 4 bases, leaving 7 bases not matched to a gene. The CDR3 loop spans 15 amino acids. CDR3 nucleotides: TGTGCCAGCAGAAGTAGCGGGGGGGCCGGAGAGACCCAGTACTTC. Its translation: CASRSSGGAGETQYF.

This clonotype was seen only once. A junction end diverges from the germline sequence, so it may reflect a read error. This chain joins TRBV10-2 and TRBJ2-6, with D tentatively TRBD1 or TRBD2 (6 bases each). In germline, CDR1 is WSHSY, CDR2 SAAADI. This CDR3 comprises 15 residues. CDR3 protein: CASSVRGWGANVRTF. The CDR3 DNA reads as TGCGCCAGCAGTGTGAGGGGGTGGGGGGCCAACGTCCGGACTTTC.